The T cell receptor (beta chain) under discussion was sequenced for a study of T cells in Graves' hyperthyroidism and ophthalmopathy (dated 2019 in TCRdb). Context from the whole study: Peripheral blood was collected at initial diagnosis, before any treatment. A discovery cohort of approximately 97 patients, approximately 45 with Graves' ophthalmopathy and approximately 57 with stable Graves' hyperthyroidism, was used to find distinguishing TCR V-J signatures. An independent validation cohort of 18 to 20 hyperthyroidism patients and over 15 patients who later progressed to ophthalmopathy tested prospective prediction of ophthalmopathy. For training and testing, the 95 to 100 patients in the discovery cohort were randomly divided in a 7:3 ratio. The study also compared thyroid tissue and blood T-cell repertoires from roughly 6 Graves' hyperthyroidism patients. Following sampling, methimazole starting at 30 mg daily was given to hyperthyroidism patients, and high-dose intravenous methylprednisolone was given to ophthalmopathy patients. TCR Vbeta CDR3 sequencing of around 130 peripheral blood samples (over 40 ophthalmopathy, 75 hyperthyroidism and roughly 17 progressor patients) is reported in the paper.

On this clonotype itself: Its cognate antigen has yet to be identified. Base quality data are lacking; no much larger clone is found one base away.

V drops 6 bases and J drops 1 base, leaving 15 bases in between. The CDR3 numbers 15 residues from cysteine through phenylalanine. Just the 45-base CDR3 DNA is kept, in frame starting at base 1. From a lookup of the germline V gene (reference sequence), CDR1 and CDR2 are SEHNR and FQNEAQ. General study outcomes and caveats: A 13 V-J signature model separated ophthalmopathy from stable hyperthyroidism, with over 85% sensitivity and 81.08% specificity in cross-validation and 80%/75% in testing. Most expanded thyroid clonotypes (frequency above 0.001) were also detected in blood, a finding suggesting that blood repertoires may reflect thyroid immune responses. Sample size was not statistically predetermined, and investigators were not blinded to group allocation. In validation, progression to ophthalmopathy was predicted by the model with around 70% sensitivity and roughly 72% specificity, a median of approximately 7.1 months before onset.

The TCR beta CDR3 regions were amplified from RNA transcripts. A first-round RT-PCR of the TCR CDR3 used the HTBI primer set with the Qiagen OneStep RT-PCR kit. Libraries were constructed in a second round of multiplex PCR, after which size selection and purification were performed. The libraries were sequenced on an Illumina HiSeq2000 using paired-end 100 bp reads. Per the original workflow: Raw data were processed with SOAPnuke, discarding reads with adapters, uncalled bases, mean Phred below 15, or no exact constant-primer or identifier match. High-quality paired reads were merged with COPE v1.2.5, and unique nucleotide sequences were defined as clonotypes. Clonotypes were aligned to IMGT TRBV, TRBD and TRBJ reference segments using MiTCR v1.1. Only V-J combinations with frequency above 0.0001, covering 99% to 99.2% of repertoires, were analysed. A TCS score was defined as the ratio of F50 (clonal expansion) to E x V (chaos), with BLOSUM62-based TCRdist applied between CDR3 peptides within each V-J. Welch's t-statistics and random forest reduced some 510 V-J features to 13, which were used in a naive Bayes classifier (R e1071). TCRdb redid the processing of the public reads, applying fastp at Q25 and MiXCR, and retained in-frame beta chains. Every distinct CDR3 protein forms one entry, paired with its most common genes and DNA. TCRdb, rather than the study authors, made the V and J calls. This sample has hundreds of thousands of distinct CDR3 sequences in its table, and over 12% of those were observed once. The top ten clones comprise over 10% of the sample.

In the ophthalmopathy patients, disease was moderately to severely active, with a Clinical Activity Score of 3 or more, a NOSPECS grade of 4 or more, and a duration of less than 3 months. The study excluded patients with uncontrolled infections, other autoimmune diseases, pregnancy or lactation. Clinical symptoms, serum thyroxine and TRAb, thyroid ultrasound, and orbital computed tomography formed the basis for the diagnoses. Ficoll-Paque density gradient centrifugation was used to isolate PBMCs from 10 ml of fresh peripheral blood. Trizol reagent was used to extract total RNA, and RNA quality was then checked on an Agilent 2100 Bioanalyzer.

Sequencing was carried out using blood. The sequence is built from TRBV7-9 and TRBJ2-5; D gene: possibly TRBD2, on 6 matching bases. The TCR was taken from a man aged 18 to 29 with Graves' ophthalmopathy. The bases read TGTGCCAGCAGTCGGTCGGGCGGGACCCAAGAGACCCAGTACTTC. Protein translation: CASSRSGGTQETQYF.